Given below is one T cell receptor beta chain in context. The data were obtained in a study of human T cells and chemical hapten exposure. Described time point: patch test 1, 2 weeks after DPC sensitization. Sample treatment: therapeutic diphenylcyclopropenone sensitization with weekly scalp DPC. Deletions cut 6 bases from V and 5 bases from J, with 10 bases between. This CDR3 is 11 amino acids long. CDR1 is SQVTM and CDR2 is ANQGSEA in the germline V gene. One entry per CDR3 protein, called by TCRdb with MiXCR from the RACE reads. Of 150,000 to 200,000 distinct CDR3 sequences listed, more than 12% were seen once; the top ten hold 1.5% to 2%.

Here the sequenced sample was whole blood, taken in connection with sensitization to the hapten diphenylcyclopropenone (DPC). The source of this sequence is a woman between 25 and 40 years old with alopecia areata. Some clones in this sample may be carry-over from other donors' samples. The chain recombines TRBV29-1 with TRBJ2-5; either TRBD1 or TRBD2 may supply D (5 bases each). The CDR3 DNA sequence: TGCAGCGTACAAGAGGGGGAGACCCAGTACTTC. Encoded protein: CSVQEGETQYF.